These 20 T cell receptor beta chains were sequenced from one sample in a study of tumor-infiltrating lymphocytes in primary liver carcinoma. Bulk tissue was left unsorted, and RNA and DNA were co-extracted from about 19-30 mg of it. A primer in the constant region served to generate TCR beta cDNA from 450 to 650 ng of total RNA. Nested multiplex PCR, run for three rounds with slightly modified ARM-PCR, yielded TCR beta libraries. For around 11 cycles apiece, the opening two PCR rounds ran with TRBV1-TRBV30 forward primers and a C-beta reverse primer. TCRdb independently ran MiXCR on the multiplex PCR reads; one entry per CDR3 protein. Altogether about 120,000 distinct CDR3 sequences are present, about 68% being singletons, with the ten largest covering roughly a tenth. Sequenced sample: liver tumor tissue from sampling region 1. As to subset: tumor region T1, superior pole. The receptor source for this set is a woman aged 60-75 years with primary liver carcinoma and hepatitis B virus infection.

Of note for this clonotype: This may come from a read error, since a much larger clone is one base off. The chain uses TRBV29-1 and TRBJ2-2; 7 nucleotides match TRBD1. Germline CDR1 reads SQVTM; CDR2 reads ANQGSEA. The CDR3 runs to 14 residues. The CDR3 DNA follows: TGCAGCTTTGAAGTGACAGGGTGGACCGGGGAGCTGTTTTTT. Amino acids: CSFEVTGWTGELFF.

Points on this clonotype: The germline gene is not matched at one end of the junction; a read error may be the cause. The chain is built from TRBV11-2 and TRBJ2-1; TRBD2 matches at 11 bases. Germline values: CDR1 SGHAT, CDR2 FQNNGV. This CDR3 contains 17 residues. The DNA of the CDR3 is TGTGTCAGCAGCTTAGGTCTGGTAGCGGGAGGGCCGAATGAACAGTCCTTC. Its translation: CVSSLGLVAGGPNEQSF.

About this clonotype itself: Because it lacks the conserved phenylalanine or tryptophan at the end, this CDR3 is likely a read error. The genes are TRBV11-3 and TRBJ2-5; 8 bases line up with TRBD2. The germline CDR1 and CDR2 sequences are SGHNT and YENEEA. The CDR3 consists of 16 residues. For the CDR3, the DNA is TGTGTCAGCAGCTTAGATCCCCTAGCGGGTCCGGAGACCCAGTACTAC. It is translated as CVSSLDPLAGPETQYY.

This clonotype occurred many times. V gene TRBV11-2 combines with J gene TRBJ2-1; TRBD2 matches at 7 bases. The CDR3 consists of 15 residues. In germline, CDR1 is SGHAT, CDR2 FQNNGV. The V and J ends lost 1 base and 6 bases, in that order; junction bases with no gene match: 6. The CDR3 region has the DNA TGTGCCAGCAGCTTAGGGTCTAGCGGACGCAATGAGCAGTTCTTC. Its protein is CASSLGSSGRNEQFF. The full variable domain, with the rest looked up from reference TRBV11-2 and TRBJ2-1, is EAGVAQSPRYKIIEKRQSVAFWCNPISGHATLYWYQQILGQGPKLLIQFQNNGVVDDSQLPKDRFSAERLKGVDSTLKIQPAKLEDSAVYLCASSLGSSGRNEQFFGPGTRLTVL.

Notes on this clonotype: An end of the junction differs from the germline gene, which may be a read error. CDR3 protein: CVSSTQGNTEAPF. The CDR3 DNA is TGTGTCAGCAGCACCCAGGGGAACACTGAAGCTCCCTTT. The rearrangement joins TRBV11-2 to TRBJ1-1; the D gene is possibly TRBD1 (6 bases). The V gene's germline CDR1 is SGHAT and CDR2 FQNNGV. The length of the CDR3 is 13 residues.

On this clonotype: Without the conserved terminal phenylalanine or tryptophan, this CDR3 likely stems from a read error. The chain links TRBV28 to TRBJ2-5, with D possibly matching TRBD2 (6 bases). This CDR3 has 14 residues. Trimming removed 5 bases from V and 5 bases from J, with 15 bases in between. Germline V CDR1 and CDR2: MDHEN, SYDVKM. The CDR3 protein is CASSGTPGRETQYL. Written as DNA, the CDR3 is TGTGCCAGCAGTGGGACTCCGGGCAGGGAGACCCAGTACTTA.

In regard to this clonotype: Given a much more abundant clone one base away, this may be a read error. The chain recombines TRBV6-6 with TRBJ2-7; a weak D match, TRBD1 (6 bases). The V gene's germline CDR1 is MNHNY and CDR2 SVGAGI (reference sequence). The CDR3 has 14 residues. The V gene lost 10 bases and the J gene lost 2 bases, with 18 bases spanning the gap. For the CDR3, the DNA is TGTGCCACCACCCAGGGGTTGGGTCCCTACGAGCAGTACTTC. Protein: CATTQGLGPYEQYF.

This clonotype came up once. A clone one base away is much larger, so this may be a read error. The chain employs TRBV6-5 and TRBJ1-1; D not resolved. CDR1 MNHEY and CDR2 SVGAGI come from the germline V gene. The CDR3 totals 17 residues. The CDR3 sequence: CASSYSSRSVWNTEVFF. Written as DNA, the CDR3 is TGTGCCAGCAGTTACTCCAGCAGAAGCGTCTGGAACACTGAAGTTTTCTTT.

On this clonotype: This may arise from a read error, as a much more abundant clone is one base away. The rearrangement uses TRBV6-1 and TRBJ1-3; possible D gene TRBD1, 5 bases. The length of the CDR3 is 16 residues. Trimming pared 7 bases from V and 0 bases from J, leaving 16 bases between. The germline V gene has CDR1 MNHNS and CDR2 SASEGT. The CDR3 sequence: CASNAPQGRSGNTIYF. CDR3 nucleotides: TGTGCCAGCAACGCGCCCCAGGGCCGCTCTGGAAACACCATATATTTT.

A word on this clonotype: The junction and the germline gene differ at one end; a read error may be behind it. V gene TRBV11-2 combines with J gene TRBJ2-7, with D perhaps being TRBD1 or TRBD2 (5 bases each). Germline CDR1 is SGHAT and CDR2 is FQNNGV. There are 13 residues in the CDR3. CDR3 coding DNA: TGTGCCAGCAATAGAGGGGTGCCCTACGAGCTGTACTTC. Its translation is CASNRGVPYELYF.

Concerning this clonotype: A junction end diverges from the germline sequence, so it may reflect a read error. The chain recombines TRBV11-3 with TRBJ1-2, with 7 bases identical to TRBD1. Looked up from germline, CDR1 is SGHNT and CDR2 is YENEEA. The CDR3 is 14 residues long. The CDR3 is CASSQQGSKGGYAF. The CDR3 nucleotides are TGTGCCAGCAGTCAACAGGGGAGTAAGGGTGGCTACGCCTTC.

The chain combines TRBV7-9 with TRBJ1-1, with D tentatively TRBD1 (5 bases). Germline V gives CDR1 SEHNR, CDR2 FQNEAQ (reference sequence). V lost 5 bases to trimming and J lost 4 bases, with 14 bases between them. This CDR3 has 14 amino acids. This CDR3 reads CASSGGGIRTEAFF. The CDR3 DNA follows: TGTGCCAGCAGCGGGGGGGGGATTCGCACTGAAGCTTTCTTT.

This chain connects TRBV7-3 to TRBJ2-1, with D possibly TRBD2 on 5 matching bases. Trimming cost V 5 bases and J 5 bases, with 10 bases left between them. From germline, CDR1 is SGHTA and CDR2 FQGTGA. The CDR3 loop spans 13 amino acids. CDR3 sequence reads: CASSLGLDNEQFF. For the CDR3, the DNA is TGTGCCAGCAGCCTTGGACTGGACAATGAGCAGTTCTTC.

In its sample, this clonotype was seen many times. The J gene is TRBJ2-7, the V gene TRBV11-2; no definite D call. Trimming pared 0 bases from V and 4 bases from J, leaving 10 bases between. This CDR3 is built from 14 residues. Germline assignment: CDR1 SGHAT and CDR2 FQNNGV. The CDR3, as DNA: TGTGCCAGCAGCTTAGATTTACCCCGGTACGAGCAGTACTTC. Residues: CASSLDLPRYEQYF.

Remarks on this clonotype: This may come from a read error, since a much larger clone is one base off. It is unclear where the CDR3 begins or ends on the DNA, so no DNA is shown, and the CDR3 is as TCRdb lists it. The genes are TRBV29-1 and TRBJ2-7; TRBD2, the table's D call, was not compared with the DNA. CDR1 and CDR2 (germline): SQVTM, ANQGSEA. Counting both end residues, the CDR3 totals 13 amino acids. CDR3: CSVGGGTHYEHYF.

Only a few counts were recorded for this clonotype. One end of the junction fails to match germline, which may point to a read error. The chain carries TRBV5-1 and TRBJ2-5; 9 nucleotides line up with TRBD2. This CDR3 spans 16 amino acids. The germline V gene has CDR1 SGHRS and CDR2 YFSETQ. The CDR3 sequence: CASSFVGAGGKETQCF. In DNA, the CDR3 is TGCGCCAGCAGCTTTGTAGGAGCGGGAGGCAAGGAGACCCAGTGCTTC. Full variable domain (outside the CDR3, taken from reference TRBV5-1 and TRBJ2-5): KAGVTQTPRYLIKTRGQQVTLSCSPISGHRSVSWYQQTPGQGLQFLFEYFSETQRNKGNFPGRFSGRQFSNSRSEMNVSTLELGDSALYLCASSFVGAGGKETQCFGPGTRLLVL.

On this clonotype: The CDR3 ends on some other residue instead of the conserved phenylalanine or tryptophan, so this is likely a read error. The chain combines TRBV28 with TRBJ1-5; a weak D match, TRBD1 (6 bases). The CDR3 sequence is 15 residues long. Germline V gives CDR1 MDHEN, CDR2 SYDVKM. Trimming left V 6 bases short and J 3 bases short, with 15 bases between. The DNA for the CDR3 is TGTGCCAGCAGGGCCGGGGGGGCCTTCAATCAGCCCCAGCATCTT. It is translated as CASRAGGAFNQPQHL.

This chain connects TRBV5-1 to TRBJ2-1; possible D gene TRBD1, 5 bases. V lost 1 base, J lost 2 bases, and 16 bases lay in between. The CDR3 consists of 17 residues. The germline CDR1 and CDR2 sequences are SGHRS and YFSETQ. The CDR3 bases are TGCGCCAGCAGCTTGAGGGGCAGACTGGGGACCTACAATGAGCAGTTCTTC. Protein sequence: CASSLRGRLGTYNEQFF.

This clonotype appeared a few times. The chain links TRBV21-1 to TRBJ2-7; the DNA was not used to check the table's D call, TRBD1. TRBV21-1 is a pseudogene locus. The CDR3 spans 17 residues. This CDR3 reads CASSTTHRNPPIYEQYF. The CDR3 coding sequence is TGTGCCAGCAGCACGACTCACAGGAATCCGCCAATCTACGAGCAGTACTTC.

In the case of this clonotype: One base away lies a much larger clone, so this may be a sequencing read error. This chain connects TRBV5-5 to TRBJ2-3, with D perhaps TRBD1 (5 bases). Germline CDR1 and CDR2: SGHKS and YYEKEE (reference sequence). The CDR3 is made up of 14 amino acids. The DNA for the CDR3 is TGTGCCAACAGCTACCTAGGGGCCACAGATACGCAGTATTTT. Translation: CANSYLGATDTQYF.